This TCR beta chain was recorded in a study of blood T cells in healthy people across ages. General observations from the study: When set beside aged donors, long-lived donors presented more naive CD4+ cells and higher diversity. A roughly linear age-dependent decrease characterized TCR beta diversity per million T cells. Diversity estimates from one million T cells were considered underestimates.

Details on this clonotype: As yet, its antigen is unknown.

Deletions cut 8 bases from V and 3 bases from J, with 23 bases between. Germline CDR1 reads PRHDT; CDR2 reads FYEKMQ (reference sequence). The CDR3 has 16 amino acids. A J-beta primer mix and a sample-barcoded 5' primer were used in a second PCR of about 7 to 12 cycles. TCRdb redid the calling of the 5' RACE reads with MiXCR, one entry per CDR3 protein. The sample contains some 880,000 distinct CDR3 sequences, about 37% of which appear only once. V is TRBV13 and J is TRBJ2-7, with D possibly TRBD2 on 6 matching bases. The TCR comes from a man aged 18 to 30 in good health. Sequences were obtained from blood. CDR3 sequence: CASGSLGGLNNYEQYF. The CDR3 coding sequence is TGTGCCAGCGGCTCCCTGGGAGGTCTCAATAACTACGAGCAGTACTTC.